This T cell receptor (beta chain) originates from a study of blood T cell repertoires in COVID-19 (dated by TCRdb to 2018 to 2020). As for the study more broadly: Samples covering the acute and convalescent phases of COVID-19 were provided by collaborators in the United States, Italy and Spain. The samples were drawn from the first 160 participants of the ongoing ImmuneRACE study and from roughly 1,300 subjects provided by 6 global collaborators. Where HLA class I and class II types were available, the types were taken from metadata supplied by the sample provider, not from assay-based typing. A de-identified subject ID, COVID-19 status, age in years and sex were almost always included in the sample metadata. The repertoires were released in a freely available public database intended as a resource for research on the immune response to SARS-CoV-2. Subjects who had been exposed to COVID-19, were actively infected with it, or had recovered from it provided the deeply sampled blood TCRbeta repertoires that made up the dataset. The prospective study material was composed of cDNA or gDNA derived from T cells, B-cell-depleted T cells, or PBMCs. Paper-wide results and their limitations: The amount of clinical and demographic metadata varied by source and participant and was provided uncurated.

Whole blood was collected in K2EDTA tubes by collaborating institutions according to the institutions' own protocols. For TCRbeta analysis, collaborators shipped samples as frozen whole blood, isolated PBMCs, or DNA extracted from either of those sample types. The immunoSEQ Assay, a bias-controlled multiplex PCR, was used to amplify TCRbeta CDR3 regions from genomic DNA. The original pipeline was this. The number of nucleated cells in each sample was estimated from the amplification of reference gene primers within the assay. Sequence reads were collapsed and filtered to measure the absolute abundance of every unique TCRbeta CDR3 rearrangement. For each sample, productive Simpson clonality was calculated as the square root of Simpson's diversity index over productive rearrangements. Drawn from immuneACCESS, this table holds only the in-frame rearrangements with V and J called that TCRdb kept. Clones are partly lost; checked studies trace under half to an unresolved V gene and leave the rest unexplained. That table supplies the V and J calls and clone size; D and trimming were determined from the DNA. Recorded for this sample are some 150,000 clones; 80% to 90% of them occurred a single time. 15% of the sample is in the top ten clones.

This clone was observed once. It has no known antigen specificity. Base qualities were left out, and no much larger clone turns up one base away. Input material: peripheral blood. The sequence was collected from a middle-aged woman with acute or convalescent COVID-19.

DNA sequence: TGTGCCAGCAGCCATGCCGGTTTGAACACTGAAGCTTTCTTT. The resulting protein is CASSHAGLNTEAFF. The chain was built from TRBV3-1 (or the pseudogene TRBV3-2) and TRBJ1-1; no D gene is confidently identified. Per the germline V gene (reference sequence), LGHDT is the CDR1 and YNNKEL is the CDR2. The CDR3 starts with the cysteine, ends with the phenylalanine, and has 14 residues. Only CDR3 DNA remains: 42 bases, in frame from the first base. V loses 3 bases of germline sequence and J loses 0 bases, and the interval between the two ends is 8 bases.